This T cell receptor (beta chain) was documented in a study of CD8+CD57+ T cells in acquired aplastic anemia. Trimming took 6 bases from V and 5 from J; bases not matched to a gene: 5. The CDR3 covers 14 residues. Per germline, CDR1 SEHNR and CDR2 FQNEAQ (reference sequence). General observations from the study: Overlapping CD8+ CDR3 repertoires of patients and controls contained under 30 shared sequences.

Researchers used genomic DNA as the template to profile TCR beta VDJ and CDR3. MiXCR, run by TCRdb on the reads, gives a single entry per CDR3 protein. This sample has 150,000 to 180,000 distinct CDR3 sequences; about 48% occur once, and the top ten carry 9.5% to 15%. By flow cytometry, patients selected for sequencing had shown an expansion of CD8+CD57+ cells. Blood came from patients not yet given any therapy. Remarks on this clonotype: Its cognate antigen is unknown.

This sequence joins TRBV7-9 and TRBJ2-3, with TRBD1 matching over 10 bases. This TCR was recovered from a human donor with aplastic anemia. Sequenced material: sorted CD4+, CD8+, or CD8+CD57+ T cells (not recorded which) from PBMCs. DNA of the CDR3: TGTGCCAGCAGTTGGGACAGGGGTGAAGATACGCAGTATTTT. This encodes CASSWDRGEDTQYF.